The 15 T cell receptor beta chains reported below all come from one sample, sequenced in a study of radiation and T cells in renal cell carcinoma. Time point indicated: blood 4 weeks post-SBRT, at nephrectomy. The treatment denotes: 15 Gy SBRT to primary tumor, nephrectomy 4 weeks later. Measured with immunoSEQ multiplex PCR; TCRdb has only the in-frame clones, and not every one. The data hold tens of thousands of clones, with 85% observed a single time. The sequencing used blood, collected from a patient whose treatment included radiotherapy and nephrectomy. The origin of the receptors is a man between 45 and 60 years old with renal cell carcinoma.

This clone was counted once. The V call is TRBV7-2, the J call TRBJ2-3; D gene ambiguous. V lost 5 bases and J 2 bases, leaving 8 bases between the germline ends. Germline lookup yields CDR1 SGHTA and CDR2 FQGNSA. The CDR3 has 13 residues. The CDR3 is CASSQIYTDTQYF. The CDR3 bases are TGTGCCAGCAGCCAGATCTACACAGATACGCAGTATTTT.

The rearrangement joins TRBV28 to TRBJ1-5, with D possibly being TRBD1 (6 bases). The V gene lost 7 bases and the J gene lost 7 bases, with 17 bases spanning the gap. The CDR3 contains 14 residues. CDR1 is MDHEN and CDR2 is SYDVKM in the germline V gene. Here the CDR3 reads CASTGGGARQPQHF. As DNA, the CDR3 is TGTGCCAGCACTGGTGGGGGGGCACGACAGCCCCAGCATTTT.

This clone turned up a few times. V gene TRBV7-9 combines with J gene TRBJ2-3; a possible D gene is TRBD2 (5 bases). This CDR3 region has 15 residues. Germline loops: CDR1 SEHNR, CDR2 FQNEAQ (reference sequence). V was cut by 5 bases and J by 2 bases, with 14 bases left in between. The CDR3 is CASSRRLTNTDTQYF. Here the CDR3 DNA reads TGTGCCAGCAGCCGACGGCTGACTAACACAGATACGCAGTATTTT.

This rearrangement joins TRBV21-1 to TRBJ2-1; TRBD2 is the table's D call, not checked against the DNA. TRBV21-1 corresponds to a pseudogene. The CDR3 has 13 residues. The CDR3 here is CAIKAGVENEQFF. DNA of the CDR3: TGTGCCATTAAGGCGGGGGTTGAGAATGAGCAGTTCTTC.

The rearrangement links TRBV7-9 to TRBJ2-7; 10 bases agree with TRBD2. The length of the CDR3 is 15 residues. Germline CDR1 SEHNR, CDR2 FQNEAQ (reference sequence). With 5 bases clipped from V and 2 bases from J, the junction kept 6 bases outside the gene matches. The CDR3 bases are TGTGCCAGCAGCCCTAGCGGGAGAGAGACCTACGAGCAGTACTTC. Amino acids: CASSPSGRETYEQYF.

This chain links TRBV28 with TRBJ2-7, with 8 bases matching TRBD1. Trimming removed 5 bases from V and 5 bases from J; junction bases left unmatched: 11. Germline V gene data show CDR1 as MDHEN and CDR2 as SYDVKM. This CDR3 contains 15 residues. CDR3 protein: CASSIRTGLFDEQYF. CDR3 DNA: TGTGCCAGCAGTATCAGGACAGGGTTATTCGACGAGCAGTACTTC.

The chain employs TRBV5-3 and TRBJ2-3; D is tentatively TRBD1 or TRBD2 (6 bases each). TRBV5-3 is identified as an open reading frame with a role that is uncertain. With 9 bases removed from V and 0 bases from J, the gap between germline ends came to 14 bases. The CDR3 length is 14 residues. The CDR3 loop is CAKQGGLSTDTQYF. CDR3 sequence (DNA): TGTGCCAAGCAAGGGGGACTTAGCACAGATACGCAGTATTTT.

This chain joins TRBV27 and TRBJ1-1; D might be TRBD1 (6 bases). The CDR3 sequence is 13 residues long. Looked up from germline, CDR1 is MNHEY and CDR2 is SMNVEV (reference sequence). Deletions cut 8 bases from V and 2 bases from J, with 12 bases between. The chain's CDR3 is CASGGSTNTEAFF. CDR3 nucleotides: TGTGCCAGCGGGGGCTCGACCAACACTGAAGCTTTCTTT.

This clone has a handful of counts. The same CDR3 can be traced to other DNA sequences in this sample. The rearrangement joins TRBV11-2 to TRBJ2-7; 8 positions match TRBD1. After removal of 2 bases from V and 1 base from J, the junction contained 1 base not matched to a gene. The CDR3 extends over 14 amino acids. CDR1 and CDR2 from the germline V gene are SGHAT and FQNNGV. The CDR3 reads CASSLYRGSYEQYF. The CDR3 DNA reads as TGTGCCAGCAGCTTATACAGGGGGTCCTACGAGCAGTACTTC.

The rearrangement joins TRBV29-1 to TRBJ2-5, with 13 bases matching TRBD2. The CDR3 contains 14 residues. The V segment lost 4 bases and the J segment 5 bases; nucleotides outside the gene matches: 4. Germline values: CDR1 SQVTM, CDR2 ANQGSEA. CDR3 residues: CSVGGTSGTETQYF. CDR3 DNA: TGCAGCGTTGGGGGGACTAGCGGGACGGAGACCCAGTACTTC.

The V gene is TRBV2, the J gene TRBJ1-4, with D hard to call. Looked up from germline, CDR1 is SNHLY and CDR2 is FYNNEI. The ends were cut back, 3 bases at V and 8 bases at J, with 13 bases in the middle. CDR3 length: 14 amino acids. The CDR3, as DNA: TGTGCCAGCAGTGATAGCAGGTTTAACGAAAAACTGTTTTTT. This gives the protein CASSDSRFNEKLFF.

The V call is TRBV7-9, the J call TRBJ1-5, with D unclear. This CDR3 spans 12 amino acids. CDR1 and CDR2 (germline): SEHNR, FQNEAQ (reference sequence). Deletions cut 1 base from V and 12 bases from J, with 10 bases between. The CDR3 nucleotides read TGTGCCAGCAGCTTAGGGACCGCGGGCCAGCATTTT. Its translation: CASSLGTAGQHF.

This sequence joins TRBV28 and TRBJ1-5; D possibly corresponds to TRBD1 (6 bases). The V and J ends lost 6 bases and 1 base respectively, with 19 bases between them. The germline CDR1 and CDR2 sequences are MDHEN and SYDVKM. The CDR3 consists of 17 residues. DNA of the CDR3: TGTGCCAGCAGCCCGCCGGGGGGGCTTATAAGCAATCAGCCCCAGCATTTT. Amino acids: CASSPPGGLISNQPQHF. Full variable domain (outside the CDR3, taken from reference TRBV28 and TRBJ1-5): DVKVTQSSRYLVKRTGEKVFLECVQDMDHENMFWYRQDPGLGLRLIYFSYDVKMKEKGDIPEGYSVSREKKERFSLILESASTNQTSMYLCASSPPGGLISNQPQHFGDGTRLSIL.

This chain connects TRBV30 to TRBJ1-3; D is unclear. Germline V gene data show CDR1 as GTSNPN and CDR2 as SVGIG (reference sequence). The CDR3 sequence is 15 residues long. V lost 1 base and J lost 2, with 12 bases in between. The CDR3 protein is CAWSEGRRPGNTIYF. Written as DNA, the CDR3 is TGTGCCTGGAGTGAGGGCAGGAGACCTGGAAACACCATATATTTT.

The J gene is TRBJ1-3, the V gene TRBV5-1; D remains ambiguous. Per germline, CDR1 SGHRS and CDR2 YFSETQ. Trimming took off 0 bases at V and 2 bases at J, with 6 bases between the two ends. This CDR3 comprises 14 residues. The CDR3 DNA is TGCGCCAGCAGCTTGGAAAGGGCTGGAAACACCATATATTTT. Translating it yields CASSLERAGNTIYF. Supplemented by reference TRBV5-1 and TRBJ1-3, the full variable domain reads KAGVTQTPRYLIKTRGQQVTLSCSPISGHRSVSWYQQTPGQGLQFLFEYFSETQRNKGNFPGRFSGRQFSNSRSEMNVSTLELGDSALYLCASSLERAGNTIYFGEGSWLTVV.